This passage covers 4 T cell receptor beta chains from one sample sequenced in a study of CD8+CD57+ T cells in acquired aplastic anemia. According to the study, genomic DNA was the template for TCR beta VDJ and CDR3 profiling. Each CDR3 protein is one row after TCRdb ran MiXCR on the reads. The data show a few hundred thousand distinct CDR3 sequences, approximately 56% seen once. Sequencing was performed on sorted CD4+, CD8+, or CD8+CD57+ T cells (not recorded which) from PBMCs. The receptors here all came from a human donor with severe aplastic anemia or a healthy control (not recorded which).

This clonotype was seen repeatedly, ten times or more. J is TRBJ1-5 and V is TRBV20-1, with D perhaps matching TRBD1 (5 bases). Germline loops: CDR1 DFQATT, CDR2 SNEGSKA (reference sequence). The CDR3 has 14 residues. Trimming removed 6 bases from V and 5 bases from J, with 17 bases in between. The DNA for the CDR3 is TGCAGTGCCGCGAAGGGGCAGGAGTATCAGCCCCAGCATTTT. As protein: CSAAKGQEYQPQHF.

This clonotype was counted a single time. The chain joins TRBV9 to TRBJ2-3; TRBD1 or TRBD2 may be the D gene (5 bases each). Trimming stripped 2 bases from V and 4 bases from J, with 17 bases between. The CDR3 loop spans 16 amino acids. Per the germline V gene, CDR1 is SGDLS and CDR2 is YYNGEE. This chain's CDR3 is CASSVTTGASPDTQYF. DNA for the CDR3: TGTGCCAGCAGCGTGACGACCGGGGCCTCCCCAGATACGCAGTATTTT.

The gene calls are TRBV2 and TRBJ2-7, with 8 bases matching TRBD2. CDR1 SNHLY and CDR2 FYNNEI come from the germline V gene. The CDR3 length is 16 residues. V was clipped by 6 bases and J by 2 bases; unmatched bases: 12. The CDR3 region is CASSVGGGGKAYEQYF. Written as DNA, the CDR3 is TGTGCCAGCAGCGTAGGTGGCGGGGGGAAGGCCTACGAGCAGTACTTC.

J is TRBJ2-3 and V is TRBV10-3; 7 bases match TRBD2. This CDR3 is built from 14 residues. V lost 1 base, J lost 3 bases, and 1 base stayed unmatched. Germline assignment: CDR1 ENHRY and CDR2 SYGVKD. The CDR3 region is CAISEWTSTDTQYF. CDR3 sequence (DNA): TGTGCCATCAGTGAGTGGACTAGTACAGATACGCAGTATTTT.